The T cell receptor (beta chain) under discussion was sequenced for a study of blood T cell repertoires in COVID-19. Study context: Material from acute and convalescent COVID-19 was sourced from the United States, Italy and Spain.

The J segment lost 3 bases and the V segment lost 3 bases, leaving 5 bases of the junction unmatched. The CDR3 contains 15 residues. CDR1 and CDR2 from the germline V gene are MGHRA and YSYEKL. Using immunoSEQ multiplex PCR, the repertoire was profiled, and TCRdb retains in-frame clones only, with some absent. The data contain about 70,000 clones, 75% to 85% of them singletons. V and J are TRBV4-1 and TRBJ2-7, with 10 bases identical to TRBD1. The sequencing sample was made of peripheral blood. This receptor was taken from a woman in her sixties or seventies with acute or convalescent COVID-19. In DNA, the CDR3 is TGCGCCAGCAGCCAGGGGACAGGGGAACGCTACGAGCAGTACTTC. This codes for CASSQGTGERYEQYF.